What follows are 31 T cell receptor beta chains derived from one specimen sequenced in a study of blood T cell repertoires in COVID-19 (dated by TCRdb to the early 2020s). Library construction relied on the immunoSEQ multiplex PCR assay. This is the immuneACCESS table as TCRdb keeps it, with only in-frame sequences that have V and J called. A part of the clones is gone; compared with another copy, unresolved V genes explain less than half, and the rest is unexplained. Across this sample there are over 350,000 clones, with 86% seen only once. More than 1.4% of the sample comes from the top ten. Sequenced: peripheral blood. These receptors all stem from a woman between 25 and 40 years old with active or convalescent COVID-19.

The chain uses TRBV18 and TRBJ2-3; TRBD2 matches at 14 bases. V lost 3 bases to trimming and J lost 5 bases; unmatched junction nucleotides: 1. Germline CDR1 is KGHSH and CDR2 is LQKENI. This CDR3 is built from 15 residues. The CDR3 bases are TGTGCCAGCTCACCCGGGACTAGCGGGAGAGATACGCAGTATTTT. Its translation: CASSPGTSGRDTQYF.

The chain links TRBV6-6 to TRBJ1-3, with D perhaps TRBD1 (5 bases). Trimming took 5 bases from V and 0 from J, leaving 14 bases between them. Germline V gene data show CDR1 as MNHNY and CDR2 as SVGAGI (reference sequence). The CDR3 is 16 amino acids. In nucleotides, the CDR3 is TGTGCCAGCAGTCGACAGCGCGCCGACTCTGGAAACACCATATATTTT. It specifies CASSRQRADSGNTIYF.

The chain is built from TRBV5-8 and TRBJ2-2, with D maybe TRBD1 (5 bases). CDR1 is SGHTS and CDR2 is YDEGEE in the germline V gene. V was trimmed by 4 bases and J by 0 bases, leaving 10 bases between them. The CDR3 spans 15 residues. The CDR3 is CASSGASSNTGELFF. DNA of the CDR3: TGTGCCAGCAGCGGGGCCAGCTCGAACACCGGGGAGCTGTTTTTT.

This chain joins TRBV7-9 and TRBJ1-2; D is unclear. The CDR3 totals 12 residues. The germline V gene encodes CDR1 SEHNR and CDR2 FQNEAQ (reference sequence). V dropped 4 bases and J dropped 8 bases, with 11 bases sitting between them. CDR3 DNA: TGTGCCAGCAGCTACCAGGCGGGCGGCTACACCTTC. Translation: CASSYQAGGYTF.

The chain employs TRBV24-1 and TRBJ2-3; D possibly corresponds to TRBD1 (5 bases). The CDR3 extends over 15 amino acids. Germline CDR1 and CDR2: KGHDR and SFDVKD. V was shortened by 5 bases and J by 0 bases, with 11 bases between the two germline ends. The DNA for the CDR3 is TGTGCCACCAGTGGACCTGGGGCTAGCACAGATACGCAGTATTTT. Amino acid sequence: CATSGPGASTDTQYF.

This clone came up a few times. The V call is TRBV25-1, the J call TRBJ1-4; D gene ambiguous. Germline CDR1 reads MGHDK; CDR2 reads SYGVNS. This CDR3 comprises 14 residues. Deletions cut 2 bases from V and 8 bases from J, with 12 bases between. This CDR3 reads CASSEGYSREKLFF. The CDR3 bases are TGTGCCAGCAGTGAAGGGTACTCTAGAGAAAAACTGTTTTTT.

The chain employs TRBV10-1 and TRBJ2-3, with 10 nucleotides matching TRBD2. This CDR3 has 16 amino acids. Trimming removed 5 bases from V and 5 bases from J; junction bases left unmatched: 10. The germline CDR1 and CDR2 sequences are WNHNN and SYGVQD (reference sequence). The CDR3 loop reads CASSRTSGSGGDTQYF. Here the CDR3 DNA reads TGCGCCAGCAGTAGGACTAGCGGATCCGGGGGAGATACGCAGTATTTT.

The chain is built from TRBV2 and TRBJ1-5; 8 bases agree with TRBD1. CDR1 is SNHLY, CDR2 FYNNEI, per germline. Trimming at V came to 4 bases and at J to 0 bases, leaving 8 bases not matched to a gene. The CDR3 is 17 residues long. The CDR3 region has the DNA TGTGCCAGCAGTGGGACAGGGAGCTCATATAGCAATCAGCCCCAGCATTTT. This translates into CASSGTGSSYSNQPQHF.

V and J are TRBV25-1 and TRBJ2-2, with 9 bases aligning to TRBD2. This CDR3 is built from 15 residues. The trim removed 4 bases at V and 4 bases at J, leaving 4 bases unmatched. Germline assignment: CDR1 MGHDK and CDR2 SYGVNS. CDR3 sequence (DNA): TGTGCCAGCAGTGTTGGCGGGAGGGCCACCGGGGAGCTGTTTTTT. It yields the protein CASSVGGRATGELFF.

This chain joins TRBV3-1 (or the pseudogene TRBV3-2) and TRBJ2-1; D unresolved. V lost 0 bases and J lost 0, with 6 bases in between. CDR1 and CDR2 from the germline V gene are LGHDT and YNNKEL (reference sequence). This CDR3 spans 15 amino acids. The CDR3 DNA follows: TGTGCCAGCAGCCAAGATGACATCTCCTACAATGAGCAGTTCTTC. Translated, it gives CASSQDDISYNEQFF.

The J gene is TRBJ2-7, the V gene TRBV15, with D perhaps TRBD2 (6 bases). With 4 bases removed from V and 3 bases from J, the gap between germline ends came to 10 bases. The CDR3 covers 13 residues. CDR1 and CDR2 (germline): LNHNV, YYDKDF (reference sequence). For the CDR3, the DNA is TGTGCCACCAGCATCCCGGGGGACTACGAGCAGTACTTC. Its translation is CATSIPGDYEQYF.

The chain is built from TRBV19 and TRBJ2-3; 7 bases fit TRBD2. The germline V gene has CDR1 LNHDA and CDR2 SQIVND (reference sequence). V was clipped by 6 bases and J by 3 bases; unmatched bases: 12. The CDR3 consists of 16 residues. CDR3 loop: CASSPKTSFITDTQYF. The CDR3 DNA sequence: TGTGCCAGTAGCCCTAAGACTAGCTTTATAACAGATACGCAGTATTTT.

The chain is built from TRBV5-1 and TRBJ2-1, with TRBD2 identical over 9 bases. The V gene's germline CDR1 is SGHRS and CDR2 YFSETQ. CDR3 length equals 15 residues. V shed 5 bases, J shed 6 bases, and the junction held 9 bases outside the gene matches. For the CDR3, the DNA is TGCGCCAGCAGTCTTTCTAGCGGGATTTCCAATGAGCAGTTCTTC. Encoded protein: CASSLSSGISNEQFF. Looking up the rest from reference TRBV5-1 and TRBJ2-1 gives the full variable domain: KAGVTQTPRYLIKTRGQQVTLSCSPISGHRSVSWYQQTPGQGLQFLFEYFSETQRNKGNFPGRFSGRQFSNSRSEMNVSTLELGDSALYLCASSLSSGISNEQFFGPGTRLTVL.

The chain is built from TRBV2 and TRBJ1-3, with D perhaps matching TRBD1 (5 bases). The CDR3 consists of 14 residues. CDR1 SNHLY and CDR2 FYNNEI come from the germline V gene. Trimming stripped 4 bases from V and 0 bases from J, with 7 bases between. This chain's CDR3 is CASSGRGSGNTIYF. The CDR3 DNA sequence: TGTGCCAGCAGTGGGAGGGGCTCTGGAAACACCATATATTTT.

This clone was seen once. The sample has other DNA sequences that encode this CDR3 too. The chain joins TRBV19 to TRBJ1-2; D unresolved. The germline gives CDR1 LNHDA, CDR2 SQIVND (reference sequence). V was cut by 3 bases and J by 5 bases, with 7 bases left in between. The CDR3 has 12 residues. The CDR3 here is CASSISGYGYTF. The CDR3 nucleotides are TGTGCCAGTAGTATCTCAGGTTATGGCTACACCTTC.

The chain has TRBV2 and TRBJ1-4, with 8 bases aligning to TRBD1. Germline V gives CDR1 SNHLY, CDR2 FYNNEI. The CDR3 contains 19 residues. V was pared by 8 bases and J by 7 bases, with 24 bases of the junction left unmatched. Here the CDR3 reads CASVDLAAETGGDREKLFF. The CDR3 DNA reads as TGTGCCAGCGTGGATCTGGCGGCGGAAACAGGGGGAGATCGTGAAAAACTGTTTTTT.

The chain uses TRBV29-1 and TRBJ1-3; no definite D call. CDR1 and CDR2 (germline): SQVTM, ANQGSEA. The CDR3 extends over 14 amino acids. V was shortened by 2 bases and J by 0 bases, with 8 bases between the two germline ends. The CDR3 coding sequence is TGCAGCGTTGAAATCGTGTCCTCTGGAAACACCATATATTTT. This gives the protein CSVEIVSSGNTIYF.

The rearrangement uses TRBV6-5 and TRBJ2-1; 7 positions agree with TRBD2. Germline CDR1 MNHEY, CDR2 SVGAGI. This CDR3 has 15 amino acids. V shed 7 bases and J 2 bases; nucleotides not matched to a gene: 8. The CDR3 spells CASTAQRGTYNEQFF. CDR3 DNA sequence: TGTGCCAGCACCGCTCAGCGGGGAACCTACAATGAGCAGTTCTTC.

The J gene is TRBJ2-5, the V gene TRBV7-6; TRBD2 aligns across 8 bases. This CDR3 contains 15 residues. The germline V gene encodes CDR1 SGHVS and CDR2 FNYEAQ. V shed 5 bases, J shed 4 bases, and the junction held 9 bases outside the gene matches. CDR3 residues: CASSSRGGGTETQYF. Written as DNA, the CDR3 is TGTGCCAGCAGCAGCCGGGGGGGCGGAACAGAGACCCAGTACTTC.

The J gene is TRBJ1-1, the V gene TRBV12-3 or TRBV12-4; tentative D call: TRBD1 (6 bases). V lost 6 bases and J 11 bases, leaving 19 bases between the germline ends. The CDR3 sequence is 13 residues long. CDR3 sequence reads: CASRPTGRVGAFF. CDR3 DNA sequence: TGTGCCAGCAGACCTACAGGGAGGGTGGGCGCTTTCTTT.

This clone was detected only once. This sequence joins TRBV10-3 and TRBJ1-6; TRBD1 matches at 7 bases. The CDR3 covers 13 residues. In germline, CDR1 is ENHRY, CDR2 SYGVKD. With V trimmed by 4 bases and J by 10 bases, 4 bases remained unmatched. This chain's CDR3 is CAISGLQGSPLHF. In nucleotides, the CDR3 is TGTGCCATCAGTGGGCTACAGGGGTCACCCCTCCACTTT.

The V gene is TRBV7-9, the J gene TRBJ1-2; D is undetermined. Germline CDR1 SEHNR, CDR2 FQNEAQ (reference sequence). This CDR3 has 13 amino acids. The ends were cut back, 5 bases at V and 0 bases at J, with 7 bases in the middle. CDR3 sequence: CASSPGANYGYTF. CDR3 in DNA: TGTGCCAGCAGCCCCGGAGCTAACTATGGCTACACCTTC.

This clone has only one observation. The chain carries TRBV7-2 and TRBJ2-7; 7 nucleotides line up with TRBD2. V dropped 5 bases and J dropped 3; count of bases not matched to a gene: 1. Germline-derived CDR1 and CDR2 are SGHTA and FQGNSA. The CDR3 spans 12 residues. CDR3 residues: CASSGGGYEQYF. In DNA form, the CDR3 reads TGTGCCAGCAGCGGGGGGGGCTACGAGCAGTACTTC.

The genes are TRBV6-5 and TRBJ2-3, with 11 nucleotides matching TRBD2. The CDR3 length is 16 residues. Germline trimming cut 2 bases from V and 9 bases from J; bases unmatched to any gene: 10. Per germline, CDR1 MNHEY and CDR2 SVGAGI. The CDR3 DNA is TGTGCCAGCAGTTACCTTAGCGGGGGGGCCCTTTCGACGCAGTATTTT. Its translation: CASSYLSGGALSTQYF.

The rearrangement uses TRBV18 and TRBJ2-5; 9 bases are a match to TRBD1. CDR3 size: 16 residues. Germline assignment: CDR1 KGHSH and CDR2 LQKENI. V shed 3 bases and J 5 bases; nucleotides not matched to a gene: 10. This CDR3 is CASSPYWDREKETQYF. As DNA, the CDR3 is TGTGCCAGCTCACCGTATTGGGACAGGGAGAAGGAGACCCAGTACTTC.

The chain joins TRBV3-1 (or the pseudogene TRBV3-2) to TRBJ2-5, with TRBD2 matching 11 bases. Unmatched junction bases numbered 4, after V lost 3 bases and J lost 4 bases. Germline loops: CDR1 LGHDT, CDR2 YNNKEL (reference sequence). The CDR3 is made up of 15 amino acids. The CDR3 DNA reads TGTGCCAGCAGCCAGGGGACTAGCGGCCTAGAGACCCAGTACTTC. Translating gives CASSQGTSGLETQYF.

The CDR3 sequence: CASSFGTSTDTQYF. The CDR3 DNA is TGTGCCAGTAGTTTCGGGACTAGCACAGATACGCAGTATTTT. J is TRBJ2-3 and V is TRBV19; D might be TRBD2 (6 bases). This CDR3 is 14 amino acids long. CDR1 and CDR2 from the germline V gene are LNHDA and SQIVND (reference sequence). V lost 5 bases and J 0 bases, leaving 9 bases between the germline ends.

The CDR3 sequence: CASSQGGLYQYF. DNA for the CDR3: TGTGCCAGCAGCCAAGGGGGCCTCTATCAGTACTTC. The chain joins TRBV7-9 to TRBJ2-7; TRBD1 agrees at 7 bases. Trimming removed 5 bases from V and 10 bases from J; junction bases left unmatched: 8. This CDR3 is built from 12 residues. Germline V gives CDR1 SEHNR, CDR2 FQNEAQ (reference sequence).

As concerns this clone: This same CDR3 is encoded by further DNA sequences in the sample. The rearrangement links TRBV4-1 to TRBJ1-1; D remains unclear. V gave up 1 base and J gave up 2 bases, with 8 bases separating them. Germline V lookup: CDR1 MGHRA, CDR2 YSYEKL. The CDR3 loop spans 14 amino acids. CDR3: CASSQVTANTEAFF. CDR3 coding DNA: TGCGCCAGCAGCCAAGTAACAGCTAACACTGAAGCTTTCTTT.

The J gene is TRBJ1-1, the V gene TRBV5-1; D remains unclear. CDR1 SGHRS and CDR2 YFSETQ come from the germline V gene. CDR3 length equals 13 residues. V was clipped by 3 bases and J by 4 bases, with 10 bases between them. The CDR3 protein is CASSSPPGTEAFF. The CDR3 coding sequence is TGCGCCAGCAGCTCCCCCCCCGGCACTGAAGCTTTCTTT.

V usage is TRBV4-1 and J usage is TRBJ1-3; 7 bases are a match to TRBD1. V lost 4 bases to trimming and J lost 0 bases; unmatched junction nucleotides: 12. This CDR3 has 18 residues. CDR1 and CDR2 (germline): MGHRA, YSYEKL. The CDR3 nucleotides are TGCGCCAGCAGCCGGGTCTTTAGGGACAGAAACTCTGGAAACACCATATATTTT. Its protein is CASSRVFRDRNSGNTIYF.